Sequencing of this T cell receptor beta chain was carried out in a study of T cells in Graves' hyperthyroidism and ophthalmopathy. The source material, RNA transcripts, was used to amplify TCR beta CDR3 regions. The TCR CDR3 was amplified in a first-round RT-PCR using the HTBI primer set. One entry per CDR3 protein results from TCRdb running MiXCR on the multiplex PCR reads. The table shows 550,000 to 650,000 distinct CDR3 sequences, with 12% to 15% occurring only once. Orbital computed tomography, thyroid ultrasound, serum thyroxine and TRAb, and clinical symptoms together informed the diagnoses. CDR1 SEHNR and CDR2 FQNEAQ come from the germline V gene (reference sequence). The CDR3 is made up of 16 amino acids. Losses at the gene ends were 6 bases for V and 6 bases for J; bases not matched to a gene: 11. This clonotype has ten or more counts. What it binds is not known. Study results and caveats: A model built on 13 V-J features separated ophthalmopathy from stable hyperthyroidism.

This chain joins TRBV7-9 and TRBJ2-1, with TRBD2 matching 10 bases. Sequenced sample: blood. This clonotype originated in a woman aged 35 to 49 with Graves' hyperthyroidism. The CDR3: CASRGRAGGPGNEQFF. The CDR3 DNA is TGTGCCAGCAGAGGGAGAGCGGGAGGGCCGGGCAATGAGCAGTTCTTC.